Following are 25 T cell receptor beta chains from one sample sequenced in a study of cytomegalovirus exposure and HLA in healthy donors (dated by TCRdb to about 2017). The library came from the immunoSEQ multiplex PCR assay. For the multiplex PCR, a mixture combining 60 forward primers for TCR Vbeta segments and 13 reverse primers for TCR Jbeta segments was used. Sourced from immuneACCESS, this table was stored by TCRdb with only in-frame sequences that have V and J called. A share of the clones is absent; for the studies checked, an unresolved V gene accounts for under half, and the remainder has no known explanation. The sample profile shows about 220,000 clones; approximately 88% of them were found once. The top ten constitute roughly 0.66% of the sample. Material: PBMCs. Every receptor here comes from a boy between 2 and 10 years old in good health and CMV-seronegative.

The chain couples TRBV7-9 to TRBJ1-4; 8 nucleotides agree with TRBD1. The CDR3 spans 15 residues. Trimming took 5 bases from V and 3 from J; bases not matched to a gene: 5. CDR1 is SEHNR and CDR2 is FQNEAQ in the germline V gene (reference sequence). CDR3 bases: TGTGCCAGCAGCCGGGGGACAGGTGCTAATGAAAAACTGTTTTTT. It encodes CASSRGTGANEKLFF.

This chain links TRBV2 with TRBJ1-1; 7 bases are shared with TRBD1. Germline V gene sequence: CDR1 SNHLY, CDR2 FYNNEI. This CDR3 region has 17 residues. V was pared by 6 bases and J by 5 bases, with 18 bases of the junction left unmatched. CDR3 coding DNA: TGTGCCAGCAGATCCTACCCGCCTAAACTCAGGGGGACTGAAGCTTTCTTT. Its translation is CASRSYPPKLRGTEAFF.

The CDR3 loop reads CAISAGYEQYF. The CDR3 DNA sequence: TGTGCCATCAGTGCAGGCTACGAGCAGTACTTC. This sequence joins TRBV10-3 and TRBJ2-5, with D unresolved. The DNA end lines up better with TRBJ2-7; the J call may be wrong. CDR3 length equals 11 residues. CDR1 and CDR2 from the germline V gene are ENHRY and SYGVKD.

The J gene is TRBJ2-3, the V gene TRBV7-2, with 8 nucleotides matching TRBD1. The V segment lost 2 bases and the J segment 3 bases; nucleotides outside the gene matches: 13. This CDR3 is 18 amino acids long. CDR1 is SGHTA and CDR2 is FQGNSA in the germline V gene. The chain's CDR3 is CASSLSRSWTGRTDTQYF. The DNA for the CDR3 is TGTGCCAGCAGCTTATCGAGATCATGGACAGGGAGAACAGATACGCAGTATTTT.

This chain links TRBV27 with TRBJ2-1; maybe TRBD2 (6 bases). Germline CDR1 reads MNHEY; CDR2 reads SMNVEV (reference sequence). With 3 bases removed from V and 6 bases from J, the gap between germline ends came to 6 bases. The CDR3 is 12 residues long. The CDR3 DNA reads as TGTGCCAGCAGTTTGGAGGGCAATGAGCAGTTCTTC. Protein sequence: CASSLEGNEQFF.

The rearrangement joins TRBV5-1 to TRBJ2-3, with D possibly being TRBD1 (5 bases). The V end lost 1 base, the J end lost 2 bases, and 17 bases lay between the germline ends. CDR3 length equals 17 residues. The V gene's germline CDR1 is SGHRS and CDR2 YFSETQ. CDR3: CASSLRVQGADTDTQYF. CDR3 in DNA: TGCGCCAGCAGCTTGAGGGTGCAAGGGGCAGACACAGATACGCAGTATTTT.

The J gene is TRBJ1-6, the V gene TRBV5-6, with D unclear. The CDR3 is 15 amino acids. In germline, CDR1 is SGHDT, CDR2 YYEEEE. V dropped 0 bases and J dropped 8 bases, with 12 bases sitting between them. As DNA, the CDR3 is TGTGCCAGCAGCTTGGAGGTAACGGGTGATTCACCCCTCCACTTT. Translating it yields CASSLEVTGDSPLHF.

The CDR3 bases are TGTGCCAGCAGTTTTGACGGGGAGTACAATGAGCAGTTCTTC. Translating it yields CASSFDGEYNEQFF. This chain joins TRBV28 and TRBJ2-1; D may be TRBD2 (5 bases). The V and J ends lost 3 bases and 4 bases respectively, with 10 bases between them. Germline assignment: CDR1 MDHEN and CDR2 SYDVKM. CDR3 length equals 14 residues.

The chain couples TRBV11-2 to TRBJ2-7; 9 nucleotides match TRBD1. J was trimmed by 4 bases and V by 6 bases; bases with no gene match: 13. The CDR3 covers 16 residues. Per the germline V gene, CDR1 is SGHAT and CDR2 is FQNNGV. The CDR3 sequence: CASSLNRGHLRYEQYF. CDR3 DNA: TGTGCCAGCAGTCTGAACAGGGGGCACTTACGGTACGAGCAGTACTTC.

The rearrangement uses TRBV5-6 and TRBJ2-5; 9 bases are shared with TRBD2. The J call may be faulty, since TRBJ2-7 better matches the DNA end. This CDR3 comprises 15 residues. Per the germline V gene, CDR1 is SGHDT and CDR2 is YYEEEE. CDR3 sequence: CASRGLAISSYEQYF. The CDR3 nucleotides read TGTGCCAGCAGAGGACTAGCGATAAGCTCCTACGAGCAGTACTTC.

The V and J genes are TRBV18 and TRBJ2-7, with 8 bases lining up with TRBD1. The CDR3 spans 14 residues. Unmatched junction bases numbered 4, after V lost 3 bases and J lost 3 bases. CDR1 and CDR2 (germline): KGHSH, LQKENI. In nucleotides, the CDR3 is TGTGCCAGCTCACCGTCCGGACAGGGCTACGAGCAGTACTTC. Protein: CASSPSGQGYEQYF. The whole variable domain, remainder taken from reference TRBV18 and TRBJ2-7, is NAGVMQNPRHLVRRRGQEARLRCSPMKGHSHVYWYRQLPEEGLKFMVYLQKENIIDESGMPKERFSAEFPKEGPSILRIQQVVRGDSAAYFCASSPSGQGYEQYFGPGTRLTVT.

CDR3 sequence (DNA): TGTGCCATCAGTGGTAGCGGGGGAAACAATGAGCAGTTCTTC. Residues: CAISGSGGNNEQFF. The J gene is TRBJ2-1, the V gene TRBV10-3, with 9 positions matching TRBD2. CDR1 and CDR2 (germline): ENHRY, SYGVKD. J lost 5 bases, V lost 4 bases, and 3 bases had no gene match. The CDR3 is 14 residues long.

The V call is TRBV5-4, the J call TRBJ2-1; the match to TRBD2 covers 12 bases. The CDR3 is 18 residues long. With V trimmed by 4 bases and J by 4 bases, 12 bases remained unmatched. Germline CDR1 and CDR2: SGHNT and YYREEE (reference sequence). CDR3 sequence reads: CASSLRLAGGPGYNEQFF. The CDR3 DNA sequence: TGTGCCAGCAGCCTACGGCTAGCGGGAGGGCCAGGGTACAATGAGCAGTTCTTC.

This chain joins TRBV30 and TRBJ1-5; TRBD1 might be the D (5 bases). The CDR3 covers 13 residues. Germline CDR1 GTSNPN, CDR2 SVGIG (reference sequence). Trimming cost V 2 bases and J 3 bases, with 8 bases left between them. CDR3 protein: CAWSKDNNQPQHF. The CDR3 DNA follows: TGTGCCTGGAGTAAGGACAACAATCAGCCCCAGCATTTT. The whole variable domain, remainder taken from reference TRBV30 and TRBJ1-5, is SQTIHQWPATLVQPVGSPLSLECTVEGTSNPNLYWYRQAAGRGLQLLFYSVGIGQISSEVPQNLSASRPQDRQFILSSKKLLLSDSGFYLCAWSKDNNQPQHFGDGTRLSIL.

A few counts support this clone. The V call is TRBV6-5, the J call TRBJ1-1, with 10 bases fitting TRBD1. Per the germline V gene, CDR1 is MNHEY and CDR2 is SVGAGI. Trimming at V came to 6 bases and at J to 4 bases, leaving 5 bases not matched to a gene. The CDR3 consists of 14 residues. The CDR3 region has the DNA TGTGCCAGCAGGTCGGGACAGGGGACCACTGAAGCTTTCTTT. Translating gives CASRSGQGTTEAFF.

This chain connects TRBV5-4 to TRBJ1-2; TRBD1 aligns across 7 bases. CDR1 and CDR2 from the germline V gene are SGHNT and YYREEE (reference sequence). The junction had 20 bases not matched to a gene; V was cut back by 4 bases and J by 8 bases. The CDR3 covers 17 residues. DNA of the CDR3: TGTGCCAGCAGCACGGGACAGAGGTCCGCCGCTAACTTCGGCTACACCTTC. It codes for CASSTGQRSAANFGYTF.

The CDR3 loop is CASSQAVQYEQYF. The CDR3 nucleotides read TGCGCCAGCAGCCAAGCCGTTCAGTACGAGCAGTACTTC. V usage is TRBV4-1 and J usage is TRBJ2-7, with unresolved D. V lost 1 base and J lost 4, with 8 bases in between. The CDR3 contains 13 residues. Germline CDR1 is MGHRA and CDR2 is YSYEKL.

The gene calls are TRBV6-5 and TRBJ1-1, with 8 bases that match TRBD1. Germline loops: CDR1 MNHEY, CDR2 SVGAGI. The V gene end was trimmed by 7 bases and the J gene end by 2 bases; junction bases not matched to a gene: 6. The CDR3 runs 14 residues. The CDR3 nucleotides are TGTGCCAGCACCCAAGGGACAGGAAACACTGAAGCTTTCTTT. Residues: CASTQGTGNTEAFF.

This clone has a handful of counts. CDR3 sequence: CASSQVGTGSSPLHF. DNA of the CDR3: TGCGCCAGCAGCCAAGTGGGGACAGGGTCTTCACCCCTCCACTTT. The chain joins TRBV4-1 to TRBJ1-6, with 9 nucleotides matching TRBD1. V was pared by 1 base and J by 9 bases, with 4 bases of the junction left unmatched. The CDR3 totals 15 residues. CDR1 MGHRA and CDR2 YSYEKL come from the germline V gene.

This chain joins TRBV11-2 and TRBJ1-1; D is ambiguous. V shed 5 bases and J shed 1 base, with 14 bases lying between them. Per the germline V gene, CDR1 is SGHAT and CDR2 is FQNNGV. The CDR3 runs to 15 residues. This CDR3 is CASSVGRLGNTEAFF. The CDR3, as DNA: TGTGCCAGCAGCGTAGGGCGACTCGGGAACACTGAAGCTTTCTTT. Using reference TRBV11-2 and TRBJ1-1 for the parts outside the CDR3, the full variable domain is EAGVAQSPRYKIIEKRQSVAFWCNPISGHATLYWYQQILGQGPKLLIQFQNNGVVDDSQLPKDRFSAERLKGVDSTLKIQPAKLEDSAVYLCASSVGRLGNTEAFFGQGTRLTVV.

The chain links TRBV30 to TRBJ2-7; D remains ambiguous. Germline V gives CDR1 GTSNPN, CDR2 SVGIG (reference sequence). Trimming shortened V by 4 bases and J by 5 bases, and 15 bases separated the two germline ends. This CDR3 region has 13 residues. The CDR3 nucleotides are TGTGCCTGGACCAACTCCAGAGCGAACGAGCAGTACTTC. Translating gives CAWTNSRANEQYF.

This sequence joins TRBV29-1 and TRBJ1-1; 8 nucleotides match TRBD1. CDR1 and CDR2 (germline): SQVTM, ANQGSEA. The CDR3 is 12 residues long. J was trimmed by 5 bases and V by 4 bases; bases with no gene match: 3. For the CDR3, the DNA is TGCAGCGTTGCTACAGGGGGAACTGAAGCTTTCTTT. Protein sequence: CSVATGGTEAFF.

This sequence joins TRBV11-2 and TRBJ2-1; TRBD2 matches at 10 bases. The CDR3 contains 14 residues. V lost 7 bases to trimming and J lost 4 bases; unmatched junction nucleotides: 4. Germline V gene lookup returns CDR1 SGHAT and CDR2 FQNNGV. This CDR3 is CASIPGLAYNEQFF. CDR3 nucleotide sequence: TGTGCCAGCATCCCGGGACTAGCGTACAATGAGCAGTTCTTC.

This clone was counted once. V and J are TRBV7-2 and TRBJ1-1; 7 positions match TRBD1. Germline assignment: CDR1 SGHTA and CDR2 FQGNSA. V shed 5 bases, J shed 0 bases, and the junction held 6 bases outside the gene matches. This CDR3 spans 15 amino acids. The DNA for the CDR3 is TGTGCCAGCAGCCCCGCAGGGGGAATGAACACTGAAGCTTTCTTT. The encoded protein is CASSPAGGMNTEAFF.

The chain has TRBV9 and TRBJ2-2; no reliable D call. The CDR3 totals 16 residues. The V and J ends lost 0 bases and 6 bases respectively, with 15 bases between them. The germline CDR1 and CDR2 sequences are SGDLS and YYNGEE. The CDR3 bases are TGTGCCAGCAGCGTAGAATCCCAGGAAGTTTCCGGGGAGCTGTTTTTT. Protein product: CASSVESQEVSGELFF.